The T cell receptor beta chain under discussion was sequenced for a study of OX40 agonist ivuxolimab in advanced cancers. Trimming took 0 bases from V and 4 from J, leaving 7 bases between them. CDR1 and CDR2 (germline): LGHNA, YSLEER. CDR3 length: 13 residues. Here immunoSEQ multiplex PCR was the method, and the copy in TCRdb shows in-frame clones only, minus some. Of about 17,000 clones in the sample, approximately 73% are singletons; the top ten hold about a quarter. Cycle 7 day 1, cycle 4 day 1, and baseline were the timepoints at which blood was sampled. The clonotype comes from an adult with an advanced solid tumor such as melanoma, head and neck, liver or kidney cancer. The sequencing used CD4+ or CD8+ T cells sorted from blood, collected in a trial of the OX40 agonist ivuxolimab. The chain couples TRBV4-3 to TRBJ2-7; tentatively, D is TRBD2 (6 bases). In DNA form, the CDR3 reads TGCGCCAGCAGCCAAGATGGGGGGTACGAGCAGTACTTC. It codes for CASSQDGGYEQYF.